This T cell receptor (beta chain) was profiled in a study of blood T cell repertoires in COVID-19. The CDR3 totals 14 residues. CDR1 and CDR2 from the germline V gene are SNHLY and FYNNEI. With 10 bases removed from V and 2 bases from J, the gap between germline ends came to 17 bases. As handled by the study authors: Reference gene primer amplification yielded estimated nucleated cell counts. Profiled with immunoSEQ multiplex PCR; TCRdb holds only in-frame clones, not every one. V and J calls and clone size are as listed in that table; D and trimming were resolved from the DNA. The data show some 190,000 clones, roughly 79% seen once.

The receptor was derived from a woman aged 35 to 49 with COVID-19, enrolled during active disease. The material sequenced was peripheral blood. The chain is built from TRBV2 and TRBJ1-2; D is perhaps TRBD1 (5 bases). CDR3 region: CANNLREGNYGYTF. The DNA of the CDR3 is TGTGCCAACAACCTAAGGGAGGGGAACTATGGCTACACCTTC.